This TCR beta chain is from a study of blood T cells in healthy people across ages. Primers used in a second PCR of about 6 to 11 cycles were a sample-barcoded 5' primer and a J-beta primer mix. TCRdb itself ran the 5' RACE reads through MiXCR, one entry per CDR3 protein. Among approximately 880,000 distinct CDR3 sequences listed, roughly 48% were seen once. Germline V gives CDR1 MNHEY, CDR2 SMNVEV (reference sequence). The CDR3 has 15 amino acids. The junction had 0 bases not matched to a gene; V was cut back by 0 bases and J by 6 bases. The sequence was obtained from a man aged 30 to 39 in good health. The sample consisted of blood. The V gene is TRBV27, the J gene TRBJ2-4; 12 positions agree with TRBD2. CDR3 sequence reads: CASSLSLAGGNIQYF. CDR3 sequence (DNA): TGTGCCAGCAGTTTATCACTAGCGGGGGGAAACATTCAGTACTTC.